What follows describes a single T cell receptor (beta chain). What it recognizes is unknown. This record belongs to a study of cytomegalovirus exposure and HLA in healthy donors. Study-level findings and limits: Investigators reported over 150 TCR beta chains as tied to cytomegalovirus.

Primers included in the PCR were 60 Vbeta and 13 Jbeta primers. Measured with immunoSEQ multiplex PCR; TCRdb has only the in-frame clones, and not every one. The table has about 140,000 clones, 75% to 85% seen once. The V end was cut by 4 bases, the J end by 0 bases, with 16 bases between. The CDR3 runs 17 residues. Germline lookup yields CDR1 SNHLY and CDR2 FYNNEI. Material for sequencing was PBMCs. The chain links TRBV2 to TRBJ1-5, with D perhaps matching TRBD1 (6 bases). The clonotype comes from a man aged 50 or older in good health and CMV-seronegative. CDR3 loop: CASSANPGTYSNQPQHF. The CDR3 DNA reads as TGTGCCAGCAGTGCAAACCCCGGGACATATAGCAATCAGCCCCAGCATTTT.